The present entry profiles one TCR beta chain with its context. TCR cDNA, made by 5'RACE template switching, carried an added universal primer site and UMIs. Each CDR3 protein gets one entry after TCRdb re-called the 5' RACE reads with MiXCR. The table lists hundreds of thousands of distinct CDR3 sequences, about 14% of them singletons. The source of the sample is a study of T cells after yellow fever vaccination. Study in general: SMART-Seq v4 Ultra Low Input prepared libraries from low-cell fractions.

Germline lookup yields CDR1 SGHTA and CDR2 FQGNSA. The V and J ends lost 3 bases and 0 bases respectively, with 8 bases between them. The CDR3 runs 14 residues. The chain has TRBV7-2 and TRBJ2-5; D remains unclear. This sequence was found in a man aged 30 to 45 who received the YFV17D yellow fever vaccine. The input for sequencing was PBMCs, taken on the day of the yellow fever booster vaccination. The CDR3 DNA reads as TGTGCCAGCAGCTTCCGGACCTACCAAGAGACCCAGTACTTC. Protein product: CASSFRTYQETQYF.